The 3 T cell receptor beta chains below all came from one sample that was sequenced in a study of Ad26.COV2.S vaccination and SARS-CoV-2 variants. The treatment: 15 to 20 received Ad26.COV2.S at low or high dose, single or two shots; 5 received placebo; per-sample allocation not given. The samples were gathered on day 63 after the first injection of vaccine or placebo. Sequencing was performed with immunoSEQ multiplex PCR; in TCRdb, only in-frame clones are kept and a portion is missing. The table shows 430,000 or so clones, with 89% occurring only once. The sample here was peripheral blood, taken in a trial of Ad26.COV2.S vaccine versus placebo. The receptor set was obtained from a person between 18 and 65 years old who received the Ad26.COV2.S COVID-19 vaccine or a placebo.

The gene calls are TRBV2 and TRBJ1-1; a possible D gene is TRBD1 (5 bases). CDR1 is SNHLY, CDR2 FYNNEI, per germline. Trimming cost V 4 bases and J 4 bases, with 13 bases left between them. The CDR3 has 14 residues. CDR3 sequence reads: CASSGLTGSTEAFF. For the CDR3, the DNA is TGTGCCAGCAGTGGATTAACAGGTTCCACTGAAGCTTTCTTT.

CDR3 protein: CASSLAPEYYGYTF. The CDR3 coding sequence is TGTGCCAGCAGTTTAGCCCCGGAGTACTATGGCTACACCTTC. The V gene is TRBV28, the J gene TRBJ1-2; no firm D call. Germline CDR1 and CDR2: MDHEN and SYDVKM. V gave up 2 bases and J gave up 3 bases, with 10 bases separating them. CDR3 length: 14 residues.

Of note for this clone: Other DNA sequences within the sample encode an identical CDR3. The chain links TRBV2 to TRBJ2-5, with unresolved D. CDR1 is SNHLY, CDR2 FYNNEI, per germline. V lost 6 bases to trimming and J lost 0 bases, with 5 bases between them. The CDR3 is made up of 12 amino acids. This CDR3 is CASSAHQETQYF. The CDR3 DNA sequence: TGTGCCAGCAGCGCCCACCAAGAGACCCAGTACTTC.